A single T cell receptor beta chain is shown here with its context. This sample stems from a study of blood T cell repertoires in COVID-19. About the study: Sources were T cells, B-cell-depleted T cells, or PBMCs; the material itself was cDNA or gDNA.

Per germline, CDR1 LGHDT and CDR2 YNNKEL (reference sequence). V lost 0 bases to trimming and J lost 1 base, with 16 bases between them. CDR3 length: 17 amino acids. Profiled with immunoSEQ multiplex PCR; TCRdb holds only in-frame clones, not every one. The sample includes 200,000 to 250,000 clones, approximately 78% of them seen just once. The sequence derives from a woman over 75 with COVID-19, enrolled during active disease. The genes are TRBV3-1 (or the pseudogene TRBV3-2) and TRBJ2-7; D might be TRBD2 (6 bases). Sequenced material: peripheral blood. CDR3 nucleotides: TGTGCCAGCAGCCAAGAATTTCTGGCTAGCGTGTCCTACGAGCAGTACTTC. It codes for CASSQEFLASVSYEQYF.